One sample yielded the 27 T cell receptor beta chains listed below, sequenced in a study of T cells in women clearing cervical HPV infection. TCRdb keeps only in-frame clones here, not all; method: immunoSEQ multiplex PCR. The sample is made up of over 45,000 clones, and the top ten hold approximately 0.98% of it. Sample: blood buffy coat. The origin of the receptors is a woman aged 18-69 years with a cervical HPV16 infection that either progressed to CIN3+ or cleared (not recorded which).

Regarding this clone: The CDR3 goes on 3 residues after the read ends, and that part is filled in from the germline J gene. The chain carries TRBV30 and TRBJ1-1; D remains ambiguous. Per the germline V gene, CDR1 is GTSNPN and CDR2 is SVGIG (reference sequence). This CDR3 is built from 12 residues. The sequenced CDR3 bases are TGTGCCTGGGGCCCCACGCTTAACGAA. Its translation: CAWGPTLNE. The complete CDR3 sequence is CAWGPTLNEAFF. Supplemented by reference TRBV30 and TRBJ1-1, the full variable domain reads SQTIHQWPATLVQPVGSPLSLECTVEGTSNPNLYWYRQAAGRGLQLLFYSVGIGQISSEVPQNLSASRPQDRQFILSSKKLLLSDSGFYLCAWGPTLNEAFFGQGTRLTVV.

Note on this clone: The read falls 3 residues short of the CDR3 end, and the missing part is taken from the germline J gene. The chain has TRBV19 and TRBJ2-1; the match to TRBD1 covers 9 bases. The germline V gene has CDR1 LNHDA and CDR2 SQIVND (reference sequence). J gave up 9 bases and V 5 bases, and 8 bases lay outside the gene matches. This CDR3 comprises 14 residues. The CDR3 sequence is CASSPQGAVVEQFF. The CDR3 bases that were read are TGTGCCAGTAGTCCACAGGGGGCAGTTGTTGAG.

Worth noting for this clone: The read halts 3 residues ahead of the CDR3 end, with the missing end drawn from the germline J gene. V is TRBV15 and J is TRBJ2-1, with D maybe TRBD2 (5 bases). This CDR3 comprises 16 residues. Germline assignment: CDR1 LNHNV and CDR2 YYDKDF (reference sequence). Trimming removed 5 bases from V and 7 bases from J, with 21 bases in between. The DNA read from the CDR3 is TGTGCCACCAGCCTCCACCGACCAGGAGGCAGGAATGAG. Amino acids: CATSLHRPGGRNE. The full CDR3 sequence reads CATSLHRPGGRNEQFF.

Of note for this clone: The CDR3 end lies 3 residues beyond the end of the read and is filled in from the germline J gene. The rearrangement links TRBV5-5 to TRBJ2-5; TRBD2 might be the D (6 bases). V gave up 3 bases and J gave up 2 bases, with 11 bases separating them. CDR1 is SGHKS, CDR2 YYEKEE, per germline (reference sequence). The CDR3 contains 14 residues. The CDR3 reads CASSSGLLQETQYF. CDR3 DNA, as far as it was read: TGTGCCAGCAGCTCGGGACTTCTTCAAGAGACC.

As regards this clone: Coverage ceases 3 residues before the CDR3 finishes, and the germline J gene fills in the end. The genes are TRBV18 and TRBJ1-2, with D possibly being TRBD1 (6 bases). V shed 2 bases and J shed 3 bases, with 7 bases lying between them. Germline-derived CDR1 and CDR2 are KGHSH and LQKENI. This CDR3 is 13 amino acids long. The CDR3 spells CASSPEGDYGYTF. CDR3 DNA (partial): TGTGCCAGCTCACCAGAGGGGGACTATGGC.

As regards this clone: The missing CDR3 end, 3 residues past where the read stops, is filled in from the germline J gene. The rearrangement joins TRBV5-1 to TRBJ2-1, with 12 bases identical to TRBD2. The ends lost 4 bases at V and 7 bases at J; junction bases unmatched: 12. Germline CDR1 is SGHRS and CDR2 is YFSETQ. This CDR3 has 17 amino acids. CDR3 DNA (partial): TGCGCCAGCAGCCCTACCTCTACTAGCGGGGGGCGAAATGAG. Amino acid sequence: CASSPTSTSGGRNE. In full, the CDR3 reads CASSPTSTSGGRNEQFF.

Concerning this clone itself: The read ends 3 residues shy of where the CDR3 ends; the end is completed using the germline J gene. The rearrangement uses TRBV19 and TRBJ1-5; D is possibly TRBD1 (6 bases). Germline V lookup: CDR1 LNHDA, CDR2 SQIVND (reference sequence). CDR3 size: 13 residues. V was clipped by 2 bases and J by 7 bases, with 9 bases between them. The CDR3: CASSISGGQPQHF. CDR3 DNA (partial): TGTGCCAGTAGTATATCGGGGGGCCAGCCC.

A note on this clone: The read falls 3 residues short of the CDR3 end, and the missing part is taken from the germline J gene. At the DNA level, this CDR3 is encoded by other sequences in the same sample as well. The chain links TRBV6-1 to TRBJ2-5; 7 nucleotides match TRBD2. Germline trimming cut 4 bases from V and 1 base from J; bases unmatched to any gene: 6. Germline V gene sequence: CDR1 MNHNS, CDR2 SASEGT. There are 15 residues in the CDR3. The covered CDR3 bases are TGTGCCAGCAGTGTTCTAAGCGGGACCCAAGAGACC. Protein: CASSVLSGTQET. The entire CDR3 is CASSVLSGTQETQYF.

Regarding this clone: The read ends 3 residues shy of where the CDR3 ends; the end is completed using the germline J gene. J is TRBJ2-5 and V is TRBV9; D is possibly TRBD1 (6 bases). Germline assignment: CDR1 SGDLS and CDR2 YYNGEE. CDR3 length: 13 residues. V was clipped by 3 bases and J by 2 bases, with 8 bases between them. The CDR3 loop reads CASSGTAQETQYF. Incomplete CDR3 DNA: TGTGCCAGCAGCGGGACAGCTCAAGAGACC.

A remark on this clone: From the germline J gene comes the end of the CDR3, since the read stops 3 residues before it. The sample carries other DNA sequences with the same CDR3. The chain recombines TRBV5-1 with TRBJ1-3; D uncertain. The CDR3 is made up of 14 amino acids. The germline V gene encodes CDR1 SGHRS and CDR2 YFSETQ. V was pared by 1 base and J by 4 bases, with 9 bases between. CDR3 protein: CASSLNSRGNTIYF. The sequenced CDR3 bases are TGCGCCAGCAGCTTGAACTCCCGGGGAAACACC.

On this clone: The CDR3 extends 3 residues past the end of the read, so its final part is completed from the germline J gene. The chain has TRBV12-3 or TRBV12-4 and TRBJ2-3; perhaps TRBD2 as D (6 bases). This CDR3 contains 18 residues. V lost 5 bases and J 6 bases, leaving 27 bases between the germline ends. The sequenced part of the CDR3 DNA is TGTGCCAGCAGTCCCCCTGTGAGGGCTGGGGACTCGAGGGATACG. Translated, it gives CASSPPVRAGDSRDT. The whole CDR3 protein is CASSPPVRAGDSRDTQYF.

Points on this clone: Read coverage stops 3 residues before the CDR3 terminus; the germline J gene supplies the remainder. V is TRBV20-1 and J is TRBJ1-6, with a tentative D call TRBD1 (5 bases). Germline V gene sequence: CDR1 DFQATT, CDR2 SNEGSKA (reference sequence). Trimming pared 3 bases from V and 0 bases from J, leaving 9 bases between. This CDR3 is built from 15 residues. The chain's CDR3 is CSARPGSSYNSPLHF. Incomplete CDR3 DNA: TGCAGTGCTAGGCCAGGGAGCTCCTATAATTCACCC.

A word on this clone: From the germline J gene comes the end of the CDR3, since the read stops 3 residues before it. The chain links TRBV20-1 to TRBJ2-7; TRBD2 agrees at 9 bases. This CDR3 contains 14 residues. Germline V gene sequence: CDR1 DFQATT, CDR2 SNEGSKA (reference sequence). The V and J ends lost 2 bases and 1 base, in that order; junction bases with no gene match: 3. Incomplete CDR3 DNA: TGCAGTGCTAGACAAGCGGGGGGTTCCTACGAG. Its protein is CSARQAGGSYE. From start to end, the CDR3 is CSARQAGGSYEQYF.

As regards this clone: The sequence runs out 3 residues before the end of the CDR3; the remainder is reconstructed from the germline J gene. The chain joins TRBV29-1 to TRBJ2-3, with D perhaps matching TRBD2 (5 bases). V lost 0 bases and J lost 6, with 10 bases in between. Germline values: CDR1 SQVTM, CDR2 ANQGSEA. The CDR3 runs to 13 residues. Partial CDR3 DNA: TGCAGCGTTGAAGAAACCACGGGGGATACG. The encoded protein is CSVEETTGDT. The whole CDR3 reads CSVEETTGDTQYF.

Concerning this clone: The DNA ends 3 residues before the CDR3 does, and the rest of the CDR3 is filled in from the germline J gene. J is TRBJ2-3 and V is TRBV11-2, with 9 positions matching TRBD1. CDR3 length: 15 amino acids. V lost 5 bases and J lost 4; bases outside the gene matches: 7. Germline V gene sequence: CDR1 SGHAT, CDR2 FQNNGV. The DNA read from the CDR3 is TGTGCCAGCAGCACTGACAGGGGGTTAGCAGATACG. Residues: CASSTDRGLADT. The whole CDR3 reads CASSTDRGLADTQYF.

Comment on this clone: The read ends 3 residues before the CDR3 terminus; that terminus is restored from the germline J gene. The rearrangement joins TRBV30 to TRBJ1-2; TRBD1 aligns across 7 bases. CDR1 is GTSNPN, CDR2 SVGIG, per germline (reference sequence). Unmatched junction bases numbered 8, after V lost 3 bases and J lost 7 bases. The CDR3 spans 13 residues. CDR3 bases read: TGTGCCTGGAGACTACAGGGGCTGGGTGGC. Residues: CAWRLQGLGG. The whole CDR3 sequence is CAWRLQGLGGYTF.

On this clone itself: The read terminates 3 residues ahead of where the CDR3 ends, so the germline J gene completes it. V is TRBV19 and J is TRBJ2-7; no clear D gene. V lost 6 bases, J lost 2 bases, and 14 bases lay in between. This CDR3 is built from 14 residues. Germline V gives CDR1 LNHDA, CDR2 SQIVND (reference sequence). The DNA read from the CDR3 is TGTGCCAGTAGCACCCAGAGCGACCCCTACGAG. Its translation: CASSTQSDPYE. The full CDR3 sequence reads CASSTQSDPYEQYF. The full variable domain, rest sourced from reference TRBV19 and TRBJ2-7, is DGGITQSPKYLFRKEGQNVTLSCEQNLNHDAMYWYRQDPGQGLRLIYYSQIVNDFQKGDIAEGYSVSREKKESFPLTVTSAQKNPTAFYLCASSTQSDPYEQYFGPGTRLTVT.

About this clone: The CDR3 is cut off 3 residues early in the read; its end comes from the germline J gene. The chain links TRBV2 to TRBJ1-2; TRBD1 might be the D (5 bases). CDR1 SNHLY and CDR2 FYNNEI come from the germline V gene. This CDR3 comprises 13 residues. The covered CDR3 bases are TGTGCCAGCAGTACCGGACAAGCCTCCGAC. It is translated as CASSTGQASD. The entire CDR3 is CASSTGQASDYTF.

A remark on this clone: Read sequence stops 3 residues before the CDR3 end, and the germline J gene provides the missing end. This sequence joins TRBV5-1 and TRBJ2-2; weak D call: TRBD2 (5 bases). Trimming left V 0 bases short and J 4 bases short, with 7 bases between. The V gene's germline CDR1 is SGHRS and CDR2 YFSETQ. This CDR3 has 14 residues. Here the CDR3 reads CASSLAGVTGELFF. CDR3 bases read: TGCGCCAGCAGCTTGGCCGGGGTCACCGGGGAG.

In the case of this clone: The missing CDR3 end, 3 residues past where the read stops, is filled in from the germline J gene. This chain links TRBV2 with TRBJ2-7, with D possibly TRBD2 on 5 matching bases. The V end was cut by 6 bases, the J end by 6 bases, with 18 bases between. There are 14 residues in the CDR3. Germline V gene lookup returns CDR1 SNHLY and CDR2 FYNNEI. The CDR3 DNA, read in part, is TGTGCCAGCAGCGCGGTTGGAGGTACGGGCGAG. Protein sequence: CASSAVGGTGE. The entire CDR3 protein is CASSAVGGTGEQYF.

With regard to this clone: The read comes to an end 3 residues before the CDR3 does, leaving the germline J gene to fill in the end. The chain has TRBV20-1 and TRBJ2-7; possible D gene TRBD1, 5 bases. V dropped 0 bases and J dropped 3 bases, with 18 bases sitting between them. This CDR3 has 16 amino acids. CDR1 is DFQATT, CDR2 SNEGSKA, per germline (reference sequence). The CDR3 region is CSARDEGVDVFYEQYF. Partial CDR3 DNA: TGCAGTGCTAGAGATGAAGGGGTTGATGTCTTCTACGAG.

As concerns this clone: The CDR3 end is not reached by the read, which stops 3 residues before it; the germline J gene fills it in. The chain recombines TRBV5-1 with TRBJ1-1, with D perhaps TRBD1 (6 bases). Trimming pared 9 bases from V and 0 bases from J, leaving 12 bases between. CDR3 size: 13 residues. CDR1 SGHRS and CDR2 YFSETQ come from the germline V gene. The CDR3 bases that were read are TGCGCCACCCGGGACAACTTGAACACTGAA. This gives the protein CATRDNLNTE. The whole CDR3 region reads CATRDNLNTEAFF. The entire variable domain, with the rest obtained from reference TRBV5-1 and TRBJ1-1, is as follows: KAGVTQTPRYLIKTRGQQVTLSCSPISGHRSVSWYQQTPGQGLQFLFEYFSETQRNKGNFPGRFSGRQFSNSRSEMNVSTLELGDSALYLCATRDNLNTEAFFGQGTRLTVV.

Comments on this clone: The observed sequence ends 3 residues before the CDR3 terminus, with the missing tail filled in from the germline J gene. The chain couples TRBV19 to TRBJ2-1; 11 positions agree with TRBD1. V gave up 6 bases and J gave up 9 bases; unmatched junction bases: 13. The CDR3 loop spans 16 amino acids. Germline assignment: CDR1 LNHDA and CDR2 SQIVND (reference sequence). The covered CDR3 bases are TGTGCCAGTAGCCCCATGGGGGGACAGGGGGTCGTTGAG. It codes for CASSPMGGQGVVE. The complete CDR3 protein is CASSPMGGQGVVEQFF. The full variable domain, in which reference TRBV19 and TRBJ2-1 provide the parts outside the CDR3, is DGGITQSPKYLFRKEGQNVTLSCEQNLNHDAMYWYRQDPGQGLRLIYYSQIVNDFQKGDIAEGYSVSREKKESFPLTVTSAQKNPTAFYLCASSPMGGQGVVEQFFGPGTRLTVL.

CDR3 residues: CASSSSGVKQETQYF. The covered CDR3 bases are TGTGCCAGCAGCTCTTCGGGGGTAAAACAAGAGACC. The J gene is TRBJ2-5, the V gene TRBV9; maybe TRBD2 (6 bases). The sequence runs out 3 residues before the end of the CDR3; the remainder is reconstructed from the germline J gene. Trimming cost V 4 bases and J 2 bases, with 15 bases left between them. Germline V CDR1 and CDR2: SGDLS, YYNGEE. CDR3 length equals 15 residues.

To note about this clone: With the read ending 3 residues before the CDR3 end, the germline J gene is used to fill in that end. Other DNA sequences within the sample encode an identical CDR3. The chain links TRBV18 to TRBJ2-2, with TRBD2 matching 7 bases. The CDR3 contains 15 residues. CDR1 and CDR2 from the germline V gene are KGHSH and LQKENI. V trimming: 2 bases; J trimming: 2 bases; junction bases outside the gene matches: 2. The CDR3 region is CASSPRGLNTGELFF. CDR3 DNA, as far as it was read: TGTGCCAGCTCACCAAGGGGACTAAACACCGGGGAG.

Partial CDR3 DNA: TGTGCCAGCAGCGCAGGGGGGCGTACGACACCC. Its translation is CASSAGGRTTP. The CDR3 in its entirety is CASSAGGRTTPLHF. The chain employs TRBV9 and TRBJ1-6; 7 nucleotides line up with TRBD1. The sequenced fragment ends 3 residues before the CDR3 boundary, so the rest is inferred from the germline J gene. CDR3 size: 14 residues. The germline V gene has CDR1 SGDLS and CDR2 YYNGEE. Trimming at V came to 3 bases and at J to 11 bases, leaving 8 bases not matched to a gene.

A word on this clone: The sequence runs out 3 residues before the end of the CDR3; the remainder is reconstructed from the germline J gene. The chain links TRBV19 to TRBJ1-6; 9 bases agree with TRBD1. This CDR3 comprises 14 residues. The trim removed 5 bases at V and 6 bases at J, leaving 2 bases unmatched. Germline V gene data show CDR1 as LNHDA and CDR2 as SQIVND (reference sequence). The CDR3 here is CASSSGQGNSPLHF. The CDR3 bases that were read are TGTGCCAGTAGTTCGGGACAGGGTAATTCACCC. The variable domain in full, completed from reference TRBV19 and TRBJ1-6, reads DGGITQSPKYLFRKEGQNVTLSCEQNLNHDAMYWYRQDPGQGLRLIYYSQIVNDFQKGDIAEGYSVSREKKESFPLTVTSAQKNPTAFYLCASSSGQGNSPLHFGNGTRLTVT.